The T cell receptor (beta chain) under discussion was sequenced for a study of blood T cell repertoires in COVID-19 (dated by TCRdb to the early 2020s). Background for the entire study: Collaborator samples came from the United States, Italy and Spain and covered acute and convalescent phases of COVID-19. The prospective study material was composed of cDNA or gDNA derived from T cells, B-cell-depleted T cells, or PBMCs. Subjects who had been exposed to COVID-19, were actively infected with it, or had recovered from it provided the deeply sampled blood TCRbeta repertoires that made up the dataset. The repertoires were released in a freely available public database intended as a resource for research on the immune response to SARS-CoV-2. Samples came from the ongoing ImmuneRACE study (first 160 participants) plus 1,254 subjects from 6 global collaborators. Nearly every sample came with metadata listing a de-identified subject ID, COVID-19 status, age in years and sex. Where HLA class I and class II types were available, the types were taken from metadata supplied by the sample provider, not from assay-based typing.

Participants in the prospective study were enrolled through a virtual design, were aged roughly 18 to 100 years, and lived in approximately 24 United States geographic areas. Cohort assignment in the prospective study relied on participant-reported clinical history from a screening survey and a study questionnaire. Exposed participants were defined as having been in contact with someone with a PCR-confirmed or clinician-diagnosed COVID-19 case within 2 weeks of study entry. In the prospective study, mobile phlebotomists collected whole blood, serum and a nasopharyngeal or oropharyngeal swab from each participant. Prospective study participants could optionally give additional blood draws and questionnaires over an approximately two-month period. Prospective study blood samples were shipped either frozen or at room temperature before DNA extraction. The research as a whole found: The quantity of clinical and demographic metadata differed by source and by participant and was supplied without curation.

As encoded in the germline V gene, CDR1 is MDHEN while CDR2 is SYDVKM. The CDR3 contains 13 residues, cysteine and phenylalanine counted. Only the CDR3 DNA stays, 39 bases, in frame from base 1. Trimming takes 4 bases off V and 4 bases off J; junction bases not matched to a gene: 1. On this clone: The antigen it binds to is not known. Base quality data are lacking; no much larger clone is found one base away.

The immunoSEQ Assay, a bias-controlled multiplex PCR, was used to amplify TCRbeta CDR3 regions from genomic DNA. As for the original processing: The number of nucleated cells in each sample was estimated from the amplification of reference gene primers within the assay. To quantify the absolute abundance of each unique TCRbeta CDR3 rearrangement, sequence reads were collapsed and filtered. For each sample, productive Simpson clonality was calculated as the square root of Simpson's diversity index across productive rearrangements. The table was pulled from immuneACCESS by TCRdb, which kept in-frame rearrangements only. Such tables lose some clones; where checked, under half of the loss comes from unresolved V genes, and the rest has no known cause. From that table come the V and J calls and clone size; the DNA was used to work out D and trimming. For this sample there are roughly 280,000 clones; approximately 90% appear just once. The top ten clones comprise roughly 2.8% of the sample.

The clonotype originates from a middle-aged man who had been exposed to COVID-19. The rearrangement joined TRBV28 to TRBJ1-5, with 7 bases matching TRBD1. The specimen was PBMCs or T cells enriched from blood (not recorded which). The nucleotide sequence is TGTGCCAGCAGTTGGGGACAGAATCAGCCCCAGCATTTT. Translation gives CASSWGQNQPQHF. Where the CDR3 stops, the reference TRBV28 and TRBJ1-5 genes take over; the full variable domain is DVKVTQSSRYLVKRTGEKVFLECVQDMDHENMFWYRQDPGLGLRLIYFSYDVKMKEKGDIPEGYSVSREKKERFSLILESASTNQTSMYLCASSWGQNQPQHFGDGTRLSIL.